This T cell receptor beta chain derives from a study of blood T cell repertoires in COVID-19. This table comes from immunoSEQ multiplex PCR, and its TCRdb copy is limited to in-frame clones, with some not included. The sample carries 300,000 to 400,000 clones, around 86% recorded once. Germline CDR1 reads MNHEY; CDR2 reads SVGAGI. The CDR3 covers 13 residues. The V segment lost 4 bases and the J segment 6 bases; nucleotides outside the gene matches: 6. The sample taken for sequencing was peripheral blood. This TCR derives from a human donor in a cohort sampled during active COVID-19. The rearrangement uses TRBV6-5 and TRBJ2-7; 7 positions agree with TRBD2. The CDR3 sequence: CASSLAGGFEQYF. In nucleotides, the CDR3 is TGTGCCAGCAGTTTAGCGGGTGGGTTCGAGCAGTACTTC.